Below, 27 T cell receptor beta chains from the same sample are listed, as sequenced in a study of CD8+ T cells in alopecia areata. RNA, once extracted, was reverse transcribed into cDNA for use as the sequencing template. Assay used: immunoSEQ multiplex PCR; TCRdb lists only in-frame clones, some missing. The sample gives some 99,000 clones, roughly 42% of which show up once; 0.75% to 0.8% is in the top ten. The sequencing input was CD4+ T cells sorted from blood. The source of these receptors is a human donor with alopecia areata.

This clone was counted a single time. V and J are TRBV30 and TRBJ2-1, with D perhaps TRBD1 (6 bases). Germline CDR1 GTSNPN, CDR2 SVGIG (reference sequence). Trimming cost V 3 bases and J 8 bases, with 14 bases left between them. The CDR3 runs 13 residues. The CDR3: CAWSPSQGHEQFF. Here the CDR3 DNA reads TGTGCCTGGAGCCCCTCACAGGGCCATGAGCAGTTCTTC. Looking up the rest from reference TRBV30 and TRBJ2-1 gives the full variable domain: SQTIHQWPATLVQPVGSPLSLECTVEGTSNPNLYWYRQAAGRGLQLLFYSVGIGQISSEVPQNLSASRPQDRQFILSSKKLLLSDSGFYLCAWSPSQGHEQFFGPGTRLTVL.

In its sample, this clone was seen a few times. The chain couples TRBV30 to TRBJ2-7, with a tentative D call TRBD2 (7 bases). The germline V gene encodes CDR1 GTSNPN and CDR2 SVGIG (reference sequence). Trimming removed 5 bases from V and 2 bases from J, with 16 bases in between. The CDR3 totals 14 residues. This CDR3 is CAWDRGGGPYEQYF. CDR3 coding DNA: TGTGCCTGGGACCGAGGGGGGGGCCCCTACGAGCAGTACTTC.

To note about this clone: This specimen includes other DNA sequences encoding the same CDR3. The chain carries TRBV28 and TRBJ2-5; D gene unclear. V was clipped by 2 bases and J by 5 bases, with 3 bases between them. CDR1 and CDR2 from the germline V gene are MDHEN and SYDVKM. CDR3 length: 11 amino acids. The CDR3 region has the DNA TGTGCCAGCAGTTTAAGGGAGACCCAGTACTTC. This codes for CASSLRETQYF.

The chain combines TRBV7-2 with TRBJ2-3, with 8 bases that match TRBD1. The CDR3 is 17 amino acids. The germline V gene encodes CDR1 SGHTA and CDR2 FQGNSA. With 1 base clipped from V and 2 bases from J, the junction kept 8 bases outside the gene matches. The CDR3 DNA reads TGTGCCAGCAGCTTAGTGATCGGACAGGGATACACAGATACGCAGTATTTT. This gives the protein CASSLVIGQGYTDTQYF.

This clone has just one count. The V call is TRBV30, the J call TRBJ2-7; 13 bases are shared with TRBD2. V shed 5 bases and J 7 bases; nucleotides not matched to a gene: 5. This CDR3 is built from 13 residues. Looked up from germline, CDR1 is GTSNPN and CDR2 is SVGIG (reference sequence). The CDR3: CAWGLAGVGEQYF. As DNA, the CDR3 is TGTGCCTGGGGACTAGCGGGAGTGGGTGAGCAGTACTTC.

This rearrangement joins TRBV7-2 to TRBJ1-5, with unresolved D. The CDR3 runs 12 residues. Germline values: CDR1 SGHTA, CDR2 FQGNSA. The V and J ends lost 8 bases and 0 bases respectively, with 5 bases between them. CDR3 DNA sequence: TGTGCCAGCCAATATAGCAATCAGCCCCAGCATTTT. Translation gives CASQYSNQPQHF.

This clone has more than one count but fewer than ten. This chain joins TRBV29-1 and TRBJ2-3; D not certain. Germline lookup yields CDR1 SQVTM and CDR2 ANQGSEA. The CDR3 loop spans 10 amino acids. V gave up 8 bases and J gave up 4 bases, with 7 bases separating them. The CDR3 DNA reads as TGCAGCCTCGTGTCAGATACGCAGTATTTT. Translating it yields CSLVSDTQYF.

The chain is built from TRBV5-1 and TRBJ2-1, with D perhaps TRBD2 (7 bases). CDR1 SGHRS and CDR2 YFSETQ come from the germline V gene. The CDR3 extends over 13 amino acids. Between the trimmed V and J ends, which lost 7 bases and 8 bases, there was a span of 16 bases. The DNA of the CDR3 is TGCGCCAGCGGGGGGCGGGAGAAGGATGAGCAGTTCTTC. Amino acid sequence: CASGGREKDEQFF. Supplemented by reference TRBV5-1 and TRBJ2-1, the full variable domain reads KAGVTQTPRYLIKTRGQQVTLSCSPISGHRSVSWYQQTPGQGLQFLFEYFSETQRNKGNFPGRFSGRQFSNSRSEMNVSTLELGDSALYLCASGGREKDEQFFGPGTRLTVL.

The chain uses TRBV7-9 and TRBJ2-3; maybe TRBD2 (6 bases). The CDR3 runs to 15 residues. Trimming removed 2 bases at V and 4 bases at J, with 13 bases between. CDR1 is SEHNR and CDR2 is FQNEAQ in the germline V gene (reference sequence). The CDR3 protein is CASSLMEGKADTQYF. In DNA form, the CDR3 reads TGTGCCAGCAGCTTAATGGAGGGTAAAGCAGATACGCAGTATTTT.

The chain links TRBV6-5 to TRBJ1-1; TRBD1 is a possible D gene (5 bases). The CDR3 sequence is 14 residues long. Trimming cost V 5 bases and J 8 bases, with 18 bases left between them. The germline V gene encodes CDR1 MNHEY and CDR2 SVGAGI. The CDR3 sequence: CASSTTRDASEAFF. In nucleotides, the CDR3 is TGTGCCAGCAGTACAACCCGGGACGCTTCCGAAGCTTTCTTT.

The chain uses TRBV4-3 and TRBJ2-6; possibly TRBD2 for D (5 bases). Trimming stripped 1 base from V and 0 bases from J, with 7 bases between. The CDR3 length is 16 residues. Germline V gives CDR1 LGHNA, CDR2 YSLEER. The CDR3 sequence: CASSQARDSGANVLTF. The CDR3 DNA sequence: TGCGCCAGCAGCCAAGCCCGGGACTCTGGGGCCAACGTCCTGACTTTC.

The chain combines TRBV2 with TRBJ2-7; D ambiguous. The CDR3 is 11 amino acids. Germline-derived CDR1 and CDR2 are SNHLY and FYNNEI. V gave up 6 bases and J gave up 0 bases, with 3 bases separating them. CDR3 residues: CASSGSYEQYF. CDR3 nucleotides: TGTGCCAGCAGCGGCTCCTACGAGCAGTACTTC. Using reference TRBV2 and TRBJ2-7 for the parts outside the CDR3, the full variable domain is EPEVTQTPSHQVTQMGQEVILRCVPISNHLYFYWYRQILGQKVEFLVSFYNNEISEKSEIFDDQFSVERPDGSNFTLKIRSTKLEDSAMYFCASSGSYEQYFGPGTRLTVT.

This sequence joins TRBV4-2 and TRBJ2-3; D is uncertain. Trimming removed 0 bases from V and 5 bases from J, with 15 bases in between. There are 16 residues in the CDR3. Germline V gives CDR1 LGHNA, CDR2 YNFKEQ. The DNA for the CDR3 is TGTGCCAGCAGCCAAGAGGGTAGGCCCTCGGTAGATACGCAGTATTTT. Translated, it gives CASSQEGRPSVDTQYF.

The chain joins TRBV30 to TRBJ1-1, with 9 positions matching TRBD1. The ends lost 0 bases at V and 7 bases at J; junction bases unmatched: 9. CDR1 GTSNPN and CDR2 SVGIG come from the germline V gene (reference sequence). CDR3 length: 15 residues. The CDR3 region is CAWSVPGQGTFEAFF. CDR3 coding DNA: TGTGCCTGGAGTGTCCCGGGACAGGGCACTTTTGAAGCTTTCTTT.

In its sample, this clone was seen a few times. The J gene is TRBJ2-4, the V gene TRBV29-1, with D perhaps matching TRBD2 (6 bases). This CDR3 is built from 13 residues. The germline V gene encodes CDR1 SQVTM and CDR2 ANQGSEA. V lost 4 bases and J 3 bases, leaving 10 bases between the germline ends. CDR3 in amino acids: CSVVRGSKNIQYF. Here the CDR3 DNA reads TGCAGCGTTGTTCGGGGGAGCAAAAACATTCAGTACTTC.

J is TRBJ1-2 and V is TRBV7-9; 7 positions agree with TRBD1. This CDR3 is built from 14 residues. V shed 5 bases, J shed 5 bases, and the junction held 8 bases outside the gene matches. The V gene's germline CDR1 is SEHNR and CDR2 FQNEAQ (reference sequence). Here the CDR3 DNA reads TGTGCCAGCAGCCGCGGACAGGAGACGTATGGCTACACCTTC. Residues: CASSRGQETYGYTF.

This sequence joins TRBV18 and TRBJ2-7; 9 bases are a match to TRBD1. This CDR3 contains 14 residues. V shed 6 bases and J 1 base; nucleotides not matched to a gene: 4. Per germline, CDR1 KGHSH and CDR2 LQKENI. DNA for the CDR3: TGTGCCAGCTCCCGGGACAGGGATTCCTACGAGCAGTACTTC. This translates into CASSRDRDSYEQYF. The full variable domain, rest sourced from reference TRBV18 and TRBJ2-7, is NAGVMQNPRHLVRRRGQEARLRCSPMKGHSHVYWYRQLPEEGLKFMVYLQKENIIDESGMPKERFSAEFPKEGPSILRIQQVVRGDSAAYFCASSRDRDSYEQYFGPGTRLTVT.

This chain joins TRBV29-1 and TRBJ1-2; D is undetermined. From germline, CDR1 is SQVTM and CDR2 ANQGSEA. The CDR3 is made up of 11 amino acids. V was pared by 3 bases and J by 4 bases, with 6 bases between. The DNA for the CDR3 is TGCAGCGTTGAGACGGGCTATGGCTACACCTTC. It yields the protein CSVETGYGYTF. Full variable domain (outside the CDR3, taken from reference TRBV29-1 and TRBJ1-2): SAVISQKPSRDICQRGTSLTIQCQVDSQVTMMFWYRQQPGQSLTLIATANQGSEATYESGFVIDKFPISRPNLTFSTLTVSNMSPEDSSIYLCSVETGYGYTFGSGTRLTVV.

This clone was seen a handful of times. The CDR3, as DNA: TGTGCCAGCAGCTTGGGGGGGGCGTATAATGAGCAGTTCTTC. This translates into CASSLGGAYNEQFF. This rearrangement joins TRBV5-4 to TRBJ2-1; D possibly matches TRBD1 or TRBD2 (6 bases each). The CDR3 totals 14 residues. Germline values: CDR1 SGHNT, CDR2 YYREEE (reference sequence). Trimming left V 0 bases short and J 7 bases short, with 11 bases between.

The V and J genes are TRBV5-6 and TRBJ2-2; D is possibly TRBD2 (6 bases). Looked up from germline, CDR1 is SGHDT and CDR2 is YYEEEE. This CDR3 has 12 residues. V lost 0 bases and J lost 13, with 10 bases in between. Here the CDR3 DNA reads TGTGCCAGCAGCTTGGTGGAGGGAAGGCTGTTTTTT. This encodes CASSLVEGRLFF. The full variable domain, with the rest looked up from reference TRBV5-6 and TRBJ2-2, is DAGVTQSPTHLIKTRGQQVTLRCSPKSGHDTVSWYQQALGQGPQFIFQYYEEEERQRGNFPDRFSGHQFPNYSSELNVNALLLGDSALYLCASSLVEGRLFFGEGSRLTVL.

This chain uses TRBV4-3 with TRBJ2-2, with TRBD2 as a possible D gene (5 bases). V was cut by 6 bases and J by 7 bases, with 15 bases left in between. The CDR3 extends over 14 amino acids. Germline lookup yields CDR1 LGHNA and CDR2 YSLEER. CDR3 sequence (DNA): TGCGCCAGCAGGCCCATCCTACGGGGCGGGGAGCTGTTTTTT. Translating it yields CASRPILRGGELFF.

This clone was detected a few times. The CDR3 region is CSANPGLVRETQYF. The CDR3 nucleotides read TGCAGCGCCAACCCGGGACTAGTAAGAGAGACCCAGTACTTC. The chain carries TRBV29-1 and TRBJ2-5; 8 bases line up with TRBD2. CDR1 and CDR2 (germline): SQVTM, ANQGSEA. V was clipped by 7 bases and J by 4 bases; unmatched bases: 11. CDR3 length equals 14 residues.

This clone was recorded a few times. V is TRBV29-1 and J is TRBJ1-1; D is possibly TRBD1 (6 bases). Germline V gene data show CDR1 as SQVTM and CDR2 as ANQGSEA. This CDR3 spans 14 amino acids. V lost 7 bases, J lost 6 bases, and 21 bases lay in between. The chain's CDR3 is CSATLDTGFAEAFF. CDR3 sequence (DNA): TGCAGCGCGACACTTGATACAGGGTTTGCTGAAGCTTTCTTT.

The chain employs TRBV6-4 and TRBJ2-1, with 7 bases lining up with TRBD2. CDR1 is MRHNA and CDR2 is SNTAGT in the germline V gene. The CDR3 is 15 residues long. The V segment lost 6 bases and the J segment 9 bases; nucleotides outside the gene matches: 14. The CDR3 sequence is CASSVLASGATEQFF. In DNA form, the CDR3 reads TGTGCCAGCAGCGTGTTGGCTAGCGGTGCTACTGAGCAGTTCTTC.

The V call is TRBV5-1, the J call TRBJ1-1, with D perhaps matching TRBD1 (6 bases). Germline V gene data show CDR1 as SGHRS and CDR2 as YFSETQ. V was cut by 0 bases and J by 5 bases, with 17 bases left in between. CDR3 length: 16 amino acids. CDR3 DNA: TGCGCCAGCAGCTTGGCCTCGGGGGGCGAGACGACTGAAGCTTTCTTT. Its translation is CASSLASGGETTEAFF. Variable domain in full (rest from reference TRBV5-1 and TRBJ1-1): KAGVTQTPRYLIKTRGQQVTLSCSPISGHRSVSWYQQTPGQGLQFLFEYFSETQRNKGNFPGRFSGRQFSNSRSEMNVSTLELGDSALYLCASSLASGGETTEAFFGQGTRLTVV.

The rearrangement links TRBV14 to TRBJ2-1; 9 bases map to TRBD1. The CDR3 length is 12 residues. CDR1 is SGHDN and CDR2 is FVKESK in the germline V gene. V shed 2 bases, J shed 13 bases, and the junction held 3 bases outside the gene matches. CDR3 DNA sequence: TGTGCCAGCAGCCAAACAGGGGGCAAACAGTTCTTC. It yields the protein CASSQTGGKQFF. Together with reference TRBV14 and TRBJ2-1, the CDR3 gives the full variable domain: EAGVTQFPSHSVIEKGQTVTLRCDPISGHDNLYWYRRVMGKEIKFLLHFVKESKQDESGMPNNRFLAERTGGTYSTLKVQPAELEDSGVYFCASSQTGGKQFFGPGTRLTVL.

The sample holds one count of this clone. The chain recombines TRBV27 with TRBJ2-1; 11 bases match TRBD1. Trimming cost V 2 bases and J 12 bases; bases outside gene matches: 9. Germline CDR1 reads MNHEY; CDR2 reads SMNVEV (reference sequence). CDR3 length equals 15 residues. As DNA, the CDR3 is TGTGCCAGCAGTTTACGGGCGGACAGGGGGCATGTGCAGTTCTTC. Protein product: CASSLRADRGHVQFF.